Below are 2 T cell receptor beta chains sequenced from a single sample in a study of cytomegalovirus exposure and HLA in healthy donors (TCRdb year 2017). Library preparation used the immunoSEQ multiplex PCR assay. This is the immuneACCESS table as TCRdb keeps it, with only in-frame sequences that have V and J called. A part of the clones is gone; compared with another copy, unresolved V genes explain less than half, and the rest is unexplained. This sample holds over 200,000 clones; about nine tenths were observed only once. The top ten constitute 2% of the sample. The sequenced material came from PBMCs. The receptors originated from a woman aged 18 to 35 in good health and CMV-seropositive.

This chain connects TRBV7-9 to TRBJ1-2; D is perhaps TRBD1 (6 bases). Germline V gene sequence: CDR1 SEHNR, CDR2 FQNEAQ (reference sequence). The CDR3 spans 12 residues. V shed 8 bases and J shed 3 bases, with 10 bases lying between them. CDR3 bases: TGTGCCAGCGCAGGGGCAGACTATGGCTACACCTTC. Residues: CASAGADYGYTF.

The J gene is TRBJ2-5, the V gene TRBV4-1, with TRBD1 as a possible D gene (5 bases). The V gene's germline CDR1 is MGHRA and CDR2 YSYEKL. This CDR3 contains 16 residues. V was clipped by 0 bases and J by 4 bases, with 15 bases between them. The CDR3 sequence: CASSQEPGLYGETQYF. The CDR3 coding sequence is TGCGCCAGCAGCCAAGAACCAGGGTTGTATGGAGAGACCCAGTACTTC.